Presented here are 13 T cell receptor beta chains from one specimen sequenced in a study of CD8 T cells in Susac syndrome. RNA totalling about 0.45 to 1 ug underwent reverse transcription with random hexamers. TCRdb analysed the immunoSEQ multiplex PCR reads with MiXCR anew, one entry per CDR3 protein. Of some 260,000 distinct CDR3 sequences in the sample, about 93% were seen once. Sequenced: CD4+ T cells from PBMCs. The receptors stem from a human donor with multiple sclerosis.

This chain links TRBV20-1 with TRBJ1-2; possible D gene TRBD1, 6 bases. Germline V lookup: CDR1 DFQATT, CDR2 SNEGSKA (reference sequence). The CDR3 totals 13 residues. V was pared by 4 bases and J by 7 bases, with 16 bases between. The CDR3, as DNA: TGCAGTGCTAATCAACAGGGAGTGGGTGGCTACACCTTC. Its protein product is CSANQQGVGGYTF.

This chain connects TRBV20-1 to TRBJ2-7; D may be TRBD2 (6 bases). The CDR3 sequence is 14 residues long. CDR1 and CDR2 (germline): DFQATT, SNEGSKA (reference sequence). The germline V and J ends were trimmed by 0 bases and 4 bases, with 13 bases remaining between them. The CDR3, as DNA: TGCAGTGCTAGAGATGGCGGCGGGGCTTACGAGCAGTACTTC. Residues: CSARDGGGAYEQYF.

This chain connects TRBV4-2 to TRBJ1-4; D gene uncertain. Trimming took off 0 bases at V and 8 bases at J, with 16 bases between the two ends. Looked up from germline, CDR1 is LGHNA and CDR2 is YNFKEQ. CDR3 length: 16 amino acids. CDR3 protein: CASSQETAARREKLFF. DNA of the CDR3: TGTGCCAGCAGCCAAGAAACCGCAGCACGGCGGGAAAAACTGTTTTTT.

The chain combines TRBV20-1 with TRBJ2-1; a possible D gene is TRBD2 (6 bases). Germline lookup yields CDR1 DFQATT and CDR2 SNEGSKA (reference sequence). Deletions cut 6 bases from V and 2 bases from J, with 17 bases between. This CDR3 has 15 residues. The CDR3 bases are TGCAGTGCCAGACGCCTAGCGTTACCCTACAATGAGCAGTTCTTC. Amino acid sequence: CSARRLALPYNEQFF.

This rearrangement joins TRBV6-2 or TRBV6-3 to TRBJ2-1; tentatively, D is TRBD1 or TRBD2 (5 bases each). The CDR3 covers 13 residues. The germline V gene has CDR1 MNHEY and CDR2 SVGEGT. The V end lost 7 bases, the J end lost 7 bases, and 14 bases lay between the germline ends. CDR3: CASTHRWGNEQFF. CDR3 nucleotides: TGTGCCAGCACCCACCGATGGGGGAATGAGCAGTTCTTC.

The J gene is TRBJ1-5, the V gene TRBV3-1; 7 positions agree with TRBD1. J was trimmed by 9 bases and V by 4 bases; bases with no gene match: 15. CDR3 length: 16 amino acids. CDR1 and CDR2 from the germline V gene are LGHDT and YNNKEL (reference sequence). Written as DNA, the CDR3 is TGTGCCAGCAGCCCAGGGACAGCCCAGTCGAAACGGCCCCAGCATTTT. Its protein product is CASSPGTAQSKRPQHF.

In nucleotides, the CDR3 is TGTGCCAGCAGCAGAGCGGGGGGGCCGCGGGAGCAGTACTTC. The encoded protein is CASSRAGGPREQYF. The chain links TRBV7-3 to TRBJ2-7; 10 bases match TRBD2. Germline CDR1 SGHTA, CDR2 FQGTGA. Losses at the gene ends were 5 bases for V and 7 bases for J; bases not matched to a gene: 8. This CDR3 has 14 residues.

The chain joins TRBV2 to TRBJ2-1; TRBD2 matches 11 bases. CDR1 SNHLY and CDR2 FYNNEI come from the germline V gene. Germline trimming cut 5 bases from V and 12 bases from J; bases unmatched to any gene: 15. CDR3 size: 16 residues. For the CDR3, the DNA is TGTGCCAGCAGTCCAGGGGGACTAGCGGCTTCGGGTGGGCAGTTCTTC. Protein: CASSPGGLAASGGQFF.

CDR3 sequence: CASSRELTSEQYV. CDR3 in DNA: TGTGCCAGCAGCCGAGAGCTGACTAGCGAGCAGTACGTC. The chain recombines TRBV11-2 with TRBJ2-7, with D maybe TRBD2 (6 bases). Germline loops: CDR1 SGHAT, CDR2 FQNNGV. This CDR3 comprises 13 residues. Trimming took off 5 bases at V and 6 bases at J, with 14 bases between the two ends.

The chain's CDR3 is CATSRDGGGEQYF. Here the CDR3 DNA reads TGTGCCACCAGCAGAGATGGAGGGGGCGAGCAGTACTTC. The rearrangement links TRBV15 to TRBJ2-7; D is perhaps TRBD1 or TRBD2 (6 bases each). Deletions cut 0 bases from V and 6 bases from J, with 9 bases between. CDR1 and CDR2 (germline): LNHNV, YYDKDF (reference sequence). The CDR3 extends over 13 amino acids.

The CDR3, as DNA: TGTGCCAGCAGCCTGTCCGGGACAGGGTATGGCTACACCTTC. Its translation: CASSLSGTGYGYTF. The genes are TRBV7-3 and TRBJ1-2, with 9 nucleotides matching TRBD1. CDR1 and CDR2 (germline): SGHTA, FQGTGA. There are 14 residues in the CDR3. Losses at the gene ends were 5 bases for V and 5 bases for J; bases not matched to a gene: 6.

This chain uses TRBV28 with TRBJ2-4; D might be TRBD2 (6 bases). The CDR3 is 14 residues long. V shed 10 bases and J shed 4 bases, with 17 bases lying between them. Germline values: CDR1 MDHEN, CDR2 SYDVKM. CDR3: CATTGEVWKNIQYF. CDR3 nucleotide sequence: TGTGCCACTACGGGGGAAGTATGGAAAAACATTCAGTACTTC.

A few counts support this clonotype. The rearrangement links TRBV6-1 to TRBJ2-3; 14 nucleotides agree with TRBD2. CDR1 and CDR2 from the germline V gene are MNHNS and SASEGT. Losses at the gene ends were 3 bases for V and 1 base for J; bases not matched to a gene: 0. The CDR3 length is 16 residues. DNA of the CDR3: TGTGCCAGCAGTGAGGGACTAGCGGGAGGCACAGATACGCAGTATTTT. It translates to CASSEGLAGGTDTQYF.